The 20 T cell receptor beta chains given below trace back to one sample, sequenced in a study of blood T cell repertoires in COVID-19. The method was immunoSEQ multiplex PCR; TCRdb's version includes in-frame clones alone and lacks a portion of them. This table holds approximately 85,000 clones, 75% to 90% found once. Sequences were obtained from peripheral blood. These receptors came from a man aged 50 to 59 with active or convalescent COVID-19.

The V and J genes are TRBV18 and TRBJ2-2; 7 bases align to TRBD1. This CDR3 has 18 amino acids. Germline CDR1 KGHSH, CDR2 LQKENI. V lost 3 bases and J lost 5; bases outside the gene matches: 15. The CDR3 region has the DNA TGTGCCAGCTCACCTTCTTCGACAGGGTTAATCGGTACCGGGGAGCTGTTTTTT. This sequence encodes CASSPSSTGLIGTGELFF.

CDR3 coding DNA: TGTGCCAGCAGCTCACACCCAAGACAGGGGGGGAATCAGCCCCAGCATTTT. This encodes CASSSHPRQGGNQPQHF. V usage is TRBV7-8 and J usage is TRBJ1-5, with TRBD1 matching over 9 bases. The CDR3 extends over 17 amino acids. With V trimmed by 4 bases and J by 4 bases, 11 bases remained unmatched. The germline gives CDR1 SGHVS, CDR2 FQNEAQ.

The chain combines TRBV29-1 with TRBJ1-5; D ambiguous. This CDR3 is built from 14 residues. Trimming pared 4 bases from V and 0 bases from J, leaving 10 bases between. In germline, CDR1 is SQVTM, CDR2 ANQGSEA. The CDR3 here is CSVGTGFSNQPQHF. In nucleotides, the CDR3 is TGCAGCGTTGGGACGGGGTTTAGCAATCAGCCCCAGCATTTT.

The chain recombines TRBV4-2 with TRBJ2-5, with D unclear. This CDR3 comprises 16 residues. Trimming shortened V by 0 bases and J by 7 bases, and 18 bases separated the two germline ends. The germline V gene has CDR1 LGHNA and CDR2 YNFKEQ. The CDR3 DNA follows: TGTGCCAGCAGCCAAGAAAGAGGTTCCCCCGAAGGGACCCAGTACTTC. It translates to CASSQERGSPEGTQYF.

In DNA, the CDR3 is TGTGCCAGTCAAACGGACAGGGAAGGAAACACCATATATTTT. It translates to CASQTDREGNTIYF. The genes are TRBV19 and TRBJ1-3; 8 bases fit TRBD1. This CDR3 contains 14 residues. In germline, CDR1 is LNHDA, CDR2 SQIVND (reference sequence). The V and J ends lost 8 bases and 4 bases, in that order; junction bases with no gene match: 7.

V is TRBV18 and J is TRBJ2-3; D is unresolved. V lost 5 bases to trimming and J lost 2 bases, with 5 bases between them. Germline V gene sequence: CDR1 KGHSH, CDR2 LQKENI. The CDR3 has 12 residues. CDR3 nucleotides: TGTGCCAGCTCAGCGGTCACAGATACGCAGTATTTT. This codes for CASSAVTDTQYF.

The chain is built from TRBV12-5 and TRBJ2-5, with 11 positions matching TRBD2. The CDR3 totals 16 residues. From germline, CDR1 is LGHNT and CDR2 FRNRAP. V was clipped by 1 base and J by 4 bases; unmatched bases: 5. Here the CDR3 DNA reads TGTGCTAGTGGTTTGGGCGTAGCGGGGGGGCGAGAGACCCAGTACTTC. Protein: CASGLGVAGGRETQYF. The complete variable domain, with remaining parts taken from reference TRBV12-5 and TRBJ2-5, reads DARVTQTPRHKVTEMGQEVTMRCQPILGHNTVFWYRQTMMQGLELLAYFRNRAPLDDSGMPKDRFSAEMPDATLATLKIQPSEPRDSAVYFCASGLGVAGGRETQYFGPGTRLLVL.

The chain has TRBV5-1 and TRBJ2-3, with 10 positions matching TRBD2. J was trimmed by 6 bases and V by 5 bases; bases with no gene match: 9. In germline, CDR1 is SGHRS, CDR2 YFSETQ. This CDR3 spans 15 amino acids. CDR3 DNA: TGCGCCAGCAGTAGGACTAGCGGCTATCAGGATACGCAGTATTTT. It translates to CASSRTSGYQDTQYF.

This clone was detected a few times. The chain recombines TRBV18 with TRBJ1-2; D may be TRBD1 (6 bases). This CDR3 comprises 18 residues. V lost 1 base and J lost 8, with 26 bases in between. Germline V gene lookup returns CDR1 KGHSH and CDR2 LQKENI. DNA of the CDR3: TGTGCCAGCTCACCACAAAGGGCCTTCGCCGAGACAGGCTACGGCTACACCTTC. It specifies CASSPQRAFAETGYGYTF.

This chain connects TRBV11-3 to TRBJ1-1; TRBD1 agrees at 11 bases. J lost 4 bases, V lost 5 bases, and 9 bases had no gene match. The V gene's germline CDR1 is SGHNT and CDR2 YENEEA. CDR3 length equals 16 residues. The CDR3 sequence: CASSPGIGTGGTEAFF. Here the CDR3 DNA reads TGTGCCAGCAGCCCAGGTATAGGGACAGGGGGCACTGAAGCTTTCTTT.

The genes are TRBV20-1 and TRBJ2-7; 11 bases line up with TRBD2. Germline V lookup: CDR1 DFQATT, CDR2 SNEGSKA (reference sequence). The CDR3 totals 14 residues. The junction had 2 bases not matched to a gene; V was cut back by 3 bases and J by 1 base. The CDR3, as DNA: TGCAGTGCTAGTAGCGGGGGGGCATCCTACGAGCAGTACTTC. This gives the protein CSASSGGASYEQYF.

The V and J genes are TRBV24-1 and TRBJ2-7, with 12 bases that match TRBD1. V gave up 4 bases and J gave up 6 bases; unmatched junction bases: 0. The CDR3 runs 13 residues. Germline CDR1 is KGHDR and CDR2 is SFDVKD. Written as DNA, the CDR3 is TGTGCCACCAGTGAGGGACAGGGGGCCGAGCAGTACTTC. Amino acids: CATSEGQGAEQYF.

This chain links TRBV19 with TRBJ1-1; D perhaps matches TRBD1 (5 bases). Deletions cut 9 bases from V and 7 bases from J, with 15 bases between. The CDR3 runs 12 residues. CDR1 and CDR2 (germline): LNHDA, SQIVND (reference sequence). In nucleotides, the CDR3 is TGTGCCAGGATCAAGACAGAAAATGAAGCTTTCTTT. Amino acids: CARIKTENEAFF.

The chain is built from TRBV5-6 and TRBJ2-1, with D possibly matching TRBD1 (6 bases). Per germline, CDR1 SGHDT and CDR2 YYEEEE. The CDR3 covers 13 residues. Trimming took off 0 bases at V and 6 bases at J, with 7 bases between the two ends. The CDR3 protein is CASSLGQVNEQFF. The CDR3 nucleotides read TGTGCCAGCAGCTTGGGACAGGTCAATGAGCAGTTCTTC. Full variable domain (rest looked up from reference TRBV5-6 and TRBJ2-1): DAGVTQSPTHLIKTRGQQVTLRCSPKSGHDTVSWYQQALGQGPQFIFQYYEEEERQRGNFPDRFSGHQFPNYSSELNVNALLLGDSALYLCASSLGQVNEQFFGPGTRLTVL.

In its sample, this clone was seen a few times. The chain carries TRBV10-3 and TRBJ2-3; D uncertain. Trimming took 6 bases from V and 0 from J, leaving 10 bases between them. This CDR3 comprises 14 residues. Per the germline V gene, CDR1 is ENHRY and CDR2 is SYGVKD. For the CDR3, the DNA is TGTGCCATCAGAGGAGCGTTTAGCACAGATACGCAGTATTTT. Residues: CAIRGAFSTDTQYF.

The CDR3 DNA sequence: TGTGCCAGCAGCCATTTACCCCCGGGACAGGGAAACATTCAGTACTTC. Its protein product is CASSHLPPGQGNIQYF. This chain joins TRBV3-1 (or the pseudogene TRBV3-2) and TRBJ2-4, with 9 bases lining up with TRBD1. J lost 6 bases, V lost 3 bases, and 9 bases had no gene match. CDR1 and CDR2 from the germline V gene are LGHDT and YNNKEL (reference sequence). This CDR3 has 16 amino acids.

The rearrangement joins TRBV10-3 to TRBJ2-1; 8 bases match TRBD1. Trimming at V came to 10 bases and at J to 7 bases, leaving 12 bases not matched to a gene. This CDR3 is built from 14 residues. CDR1 and CDR2 from the germline V gene are ENHRY and SYGVKD. DNA for the CDR3: TGTGCCACCCGATCGGGGCAGGGGGCAAATGAGCAGTTCTTC. Encoded protein: CATRSGQGANEQFF.

The chain has TRBV10-3 and TRBJ1-2; 8 bases are a match to TRBD1. V was pared by 6 bases and J by 5 bases, with 8 bases of the junction left unmatched. CDR3 size: 14 residues. CDR1 is ENHRY, CDR2 SYGVKD, per germline. CDR3 sequence: CAIRAGQGAYGYTF. DNA for the CDR3: TGTGCCATCAGGGCAGGACAGGGTGCATATGGCTACACCTTC.

This clone was observed a few times. The rearrangement joins TRBV2 to TRBJ2-7, with 8 positions matching TRBD1. With V trimmed by 6 bases and J by 6 bases, 4 bases remained unmatched. Germline V CDR1 and CDR2: SNHLY, FYNNEI. The CDR3 length is 12 residues. The CDR3 reads CASRQTGAEQYF. The CDR3 nucleotides read TGTGCCAGCAGGCAGACAGGGGCCGAGCAGTACTTC.

The V gene is TRBV6-5, the J gene TRBJ1-1; tentatively, D is TRBD1 (5 bases). The CDR3 has 14 residues. Trimming pared 7 bases from V and 1 base from J, leaving 13 bases between. Per the germline V gene, CDR1 is MNHEY and CDR2 is SVGAGI. The CDR3 DNA follows: TGTGCCAGCACGGATAGGGGCGAGAACACTGAAGCTTTCTTT. It specifies CASTDRGENTEAFF.